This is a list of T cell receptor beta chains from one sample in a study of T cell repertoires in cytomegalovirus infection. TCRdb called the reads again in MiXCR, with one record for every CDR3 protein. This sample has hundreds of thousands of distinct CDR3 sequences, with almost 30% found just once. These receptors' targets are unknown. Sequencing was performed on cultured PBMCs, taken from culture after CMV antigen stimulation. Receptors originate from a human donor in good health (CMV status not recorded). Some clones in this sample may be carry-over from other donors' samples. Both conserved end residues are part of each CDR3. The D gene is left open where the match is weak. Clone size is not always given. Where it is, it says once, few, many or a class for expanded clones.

CDR3: CCSRQGLQETQYF
DNA: TGTTGCTCAAGGCAGGGCCTCCAAGAGACCCAGTACTTC
V: TRBV10-3
D: NA
size: many
J: TRBJ2-5

CDR3: CASSEESGAFF
DNA: TGTGCCAGCAGCGAAGAATCGGGGGCTTTCTTT
V: TRBV2
D: NA
size: NA
J: TRBJ1-1

CDR3: CASSQGTRQSQETQYF
DNA: TGTGCCAGCAGCCAAGGGACAAGACAATCCCAAGAGACCCAGTACTTC
V: TRBV5-8
D: NA
size: NA
J: TRBJ2-5

CDR3: CASSLGLLGTGELFF
DNA: TGTGCCAGCAGTTTAGGGCTTCTGGGCACCGGGGAGCTGTTTTTT
V: TRBV12-3/TRBV12-4
D: NA
size: NA
J: TRBJ2-2

CDR3: CASSFGQGGDYGYTF
DNA: TGTGCCAGCAGCTTTGGGCAGGGGGGAGACTATGGCTACACCTTC
V: TRBV7-9
D: TRBD1
size: few
J: TRBJ1-2

CDR3: CASSPTRNTYEQYF
DNA: TGTGCCAGCAGCCCCACACGGAATACCTACGAGCAGTACTTC
V: TRBV7-2
D: NA
size: NA
J: TRBJ2-7

CDR3: CASSLDSNRRNTIYF
DNA: TGTGCCAGCAGCTTAGACAGCAACAGGAGAAACACCATATATTTT
V: TRBV7-6
D: NA
size: many
J: TRBJ1-3

CDR3: CASCLSGYLYNEQFF
DNA: TGTGCCAGCTGCTTATCGGGTTACCTATACAATGAGCAGTTCTTC
V: TRBV28
D: NA
size: few
J: TRBJ2-1

CDR3: CASRRASGTGETQYF
DNA: TGTGCCAGCAGAAGAGCGAGCGGGACTGGTGAGACCCAGTACTTC
V: TRBV6-5
D: TRBD2
size: few
J: TRBJ2-5

CDR3: CASSFQCVFGCSYNEQFF
DNA: TGTGCCAGCAGTTTTCAGTGTGTCTTTGGTTGTTCCTACAATGAGCAGTTCTTC
V: TRBV27
D: NA
size: NA
J: TRBJ2-1

CDR3: CSVEGSGQGFGNTIYF
DNA: TGCAGCGTTGAAGGCTCGGGACAGGGCTTCGGAAACACCATATATTTT
V: TRBV29-1
D: TRBD1
size: NA
J: TRBJ1-3

CDR3: CSASKFGRGLSRNTEAFF
DNA: TGCAGTGCTAGCAAATTTGGCAGGGGCTTGTCGAGGAACACTGAAGCTTTCTTT
V: TRBV20-1
D: NA
size: few
J: TRBJ1-1

CDR3: CASSISRVAYEQYF
DNA: TGTGCCAGCAGCATTTCGCGGGTTGCCTACGAGCAGTACTTC
V: TRBV12-3/TRBV12-4
D: NA
size: NA
J: TRBJ2-7

CDR3: CASSQVSGSRETQYF
DNA: TGTGCCAGCAGCCAAGTATCGGGGAGTCGTGAGACCCAGTACTTC
V: TRBV4-2
D: NA
size: NA
J: TRBJ2-5

CDR3: CASSLQPGTVPTEQYF
DNA: TGTGCCAGCAGCCTCCAGCCCGGGACAGTCCCTACCGAGCAGTACTTC
V: TRBV9
D: TRBD1
size: NA
J: TRBJ2-7

CDR3: CASSPGELPIKETQYF
DNA: TGTGCCAGCAGCCCCGGGGAGCTCCCTATCAAGGAGACCCAGTACTTC
V: TRBV9
D: NA
size: NA
J: TRBJ2-5

CDR3: CASSRGQADETQYF
DNA: TGTGCCAGCAGCCGAGGACAGGCAGACGAGACCCAGTACTTC
V: TRBV7-6
D: TRBD1
size: NA
J: TRBJ2-5

CDR3: CASSPRTGGVQRQYF
DNA: TGTGCCAGCAGCCCCAGGACAGGGGGCGTCCAGCGGCAGTACTTC
V: TRBV28
D: TRBD1
size: few
J: TRBJ2-7

CDR3: CSAPWTGGFGNTIYF
DNA: TGCAGTGCCCCTTGGACAGGGGGGTTTGGAAACACCATATATTTT
V: TRBV20-1
D: TRBD1
size: few
J: TRBJ1-3

CDR3: CASSPDSYNSPLHF
DNA: TGTGCCAGCAGCCCTGACAGCTATAATTCACCCCTCCACTTT
V: TRBV7-6
D: NA
size: few
J: TRBJ1-6

CDR3: CASSESLGGVAGGPGDEQFF
DNA: TGTGCCAGCAGTGAATCCCTGGGAGGGGTAGCGGGGGGGCCGGGGGATGAGCAGTTCTTC
V: TRBV25-1
D: TRBD2
size: NA
J: TRBJ2-1

CDR3: CASSDRDRGLQPQHF
DNA: TGTGCCAGCAGTGACCGGGACAGGGGGCTTCAGCCCCAGCATTTT
V: TRBV6-1
D: TRBD1
size: NA
J: TRBJ1-5

CDR3: CAWSVLGPNQPQHF
DNA: TGTGCCTGGAGTGTACTTGGCCCCAATCAGCCCCAGCATTTT
V: TRBV30
D: NA
size: few
J: TRBJ1-5

CDR3: CASSSEINTGELFF
DNA: TGTGCCAGCAGCTCAGAAATCAACACCGGGGAGCTGTTTTTT
V: TRBV7-8
D: NA
size: few
J: TRBJ2-2

CDR3: CASSPSGSEWNEQFF
DNA: TGTGCCAGCAGTCCTAGCGGGAGCGAGTGGAATGAGCAGTTCTTC
V: TRBV12-3/TRBV12-4
D: TRBD2
size: few
J: TRBJ2-1

CDR3: CASRPAGQGFLRTYNSPLHF
DNA: TGTGCCAGCAGGCCCGCCGGACAGGGGTTTCTGCGGACCTATAATTCACCCCTCCACTTT
V: TRBV28
D: TRBD1
size: NA
J: TRBJ1-6

CDR3: CASSLLGQENSPLHF
DNA: TGCGCCAGCAGCTTGTTGGGACAGGAGAATTCACCCCTCCACTTT
V: TRBV5-1
D: TRBD1
size: NA
J: TRBJ1-6

CDR3: CASSLQGIAGDYNEQFF
DNA: TGCGCCAGCAGCCTCCAAGGGATAGCGGGGGACTACAATGAGCAGTTCTTC
V: TRBV5-1
D: TRBD2
size: NA
J: TRBJ2-1

CDR3: CASSSHTRTGKNEQFF
DNA: TGTGCCAGCAGCTCCCACACCCGGACAGGGAAAAATGAGCAGTTCTTC
V: TRBV11-3
D: TRBD1
size: NA
J: TRBJ2-1

CDR3: CASTQDHRSSYNSPLHF
DNA: TGCGCCAGCACCCAAGATCACAGGAGCTCCTATAATTCACCCCTCCACTTT
V: TRBV4-1
D: NA
size: few
J: TRBJ1-6

CDR3: CASSFTPVTGNPLWWETQYF
DNA: TGTGCCAGCAGCTTCACTCCCGTGACAGGGAATCCCTTGTGGTGGGAGACCCAGTACTTC
V: TRBV7-3
D: TRBD1
size: NA
J: TRBJ2-5

CDR3: CASTRGQGHEQYF
DNA: TGCGCCAGCACAAGGGGACAGGGCCACGAGCAGTACTTC
V: TRBV5-1
D: TRBD1
size: NA
J: TRBJ2-7

CDR3: CAISRIGGNTEAFF
DNA: TGTGCCATCAGTCGCATCGGAGGGAACACTGAAGCTTTCTTT
V: TRBV10-3
D: NA
size: once
J: TRBJ1-1